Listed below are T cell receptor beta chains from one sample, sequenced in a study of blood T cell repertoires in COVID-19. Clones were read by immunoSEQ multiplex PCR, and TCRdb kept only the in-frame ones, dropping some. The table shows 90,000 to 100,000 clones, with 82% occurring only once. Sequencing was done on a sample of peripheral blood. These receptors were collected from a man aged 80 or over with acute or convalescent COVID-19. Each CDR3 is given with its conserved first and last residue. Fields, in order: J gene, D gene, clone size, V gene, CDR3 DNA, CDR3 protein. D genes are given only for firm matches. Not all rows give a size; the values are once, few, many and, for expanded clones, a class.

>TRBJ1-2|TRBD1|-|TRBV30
TGTGCCTGGAGCGACCGACAGGGGGCGGAAGGCTACACCTTC
CAWSDRQGAEGYTF
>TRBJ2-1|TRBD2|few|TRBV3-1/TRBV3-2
TGTGCCAGCAGCCAAGTTCTTTTCAGCGGGGGTTACAATGAGCAGTTCTTC
CASSQVLFSGGYNEQFF
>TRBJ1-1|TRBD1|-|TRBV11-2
TGTGCCAGCAGACCGAACAGGGGGGACACTGAAGCTTTCTTT
CASRPNRGDTEAFF
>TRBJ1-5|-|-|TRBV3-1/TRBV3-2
TGTGCCAGCAGCCAATTGGGGGGTAATCAGCCCCAGCATTTT
CASSQLGGNQPQHF
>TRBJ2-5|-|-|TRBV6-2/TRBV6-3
TGTGCCAGCAGTTTGAGGGAAACATTTGTGGAGACCCAGTACTTC
CASSLRETFVETQYF
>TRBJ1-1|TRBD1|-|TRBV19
TGTGCCAGTAGGGACAGGGATGGAACTGAAGCTTTCTTT
CASRDRDGTEAFF
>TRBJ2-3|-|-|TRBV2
TGTGCCAGCAGCACGAGACAGGGAGGAGTCACAGATACGCAGTATTTT
CASSTRQGGVTDTQYF
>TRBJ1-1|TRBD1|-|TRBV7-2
TGTGCCAGCAGCTTAATTACAGGGGGGAACACTGAAGCTTTCTTT
CASSLITGGNTEAFF
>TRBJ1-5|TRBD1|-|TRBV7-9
TGTGCCAGCAGCCAAGGGGACAGGGGCCGGGTTCAGCCCCAGCATTTT
CASSQGDRGRVQPQHF
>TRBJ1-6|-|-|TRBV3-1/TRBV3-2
TGTGCCAGCAGCCAGGGCTCACCCCTCCACTTT
CASSQGSPLHF
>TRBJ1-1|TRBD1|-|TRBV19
TGTGCCAGTAGTAAGGGTAATACGGGACAGAGTACCCGAGGGGCTTTCTTT
CASSKGNTGQSTRGAFF
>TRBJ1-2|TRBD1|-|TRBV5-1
TGCGCCAGCAGCTTGGCTACAGGGGTCGTGTATGGCTACACCTTC
CASSLATGVVYGYTF
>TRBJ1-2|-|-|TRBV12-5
TGTGCTAGTGGTTTGATGGGGGCTTATGGCTACACCTTC
CASGLMGAYGYTF
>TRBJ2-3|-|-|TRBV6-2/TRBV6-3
TGTGCCAGCAGTTACTCCCAGCGGCCGGGAGATACGCAGTATTTT
CASSYSQRPGDTQYF
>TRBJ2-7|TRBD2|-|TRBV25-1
TGTGCCAGCAGTACCACTAGCGGGGGGTCGTGGTACGAGCAGTACTTC
CASSTTSGGSWYEQYF
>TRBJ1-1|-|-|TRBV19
TGTGCCAGTAGTATAAAAAGACAGACGAACACTGAAGCTTTCTTT
CASSIKRQTNTEAFF